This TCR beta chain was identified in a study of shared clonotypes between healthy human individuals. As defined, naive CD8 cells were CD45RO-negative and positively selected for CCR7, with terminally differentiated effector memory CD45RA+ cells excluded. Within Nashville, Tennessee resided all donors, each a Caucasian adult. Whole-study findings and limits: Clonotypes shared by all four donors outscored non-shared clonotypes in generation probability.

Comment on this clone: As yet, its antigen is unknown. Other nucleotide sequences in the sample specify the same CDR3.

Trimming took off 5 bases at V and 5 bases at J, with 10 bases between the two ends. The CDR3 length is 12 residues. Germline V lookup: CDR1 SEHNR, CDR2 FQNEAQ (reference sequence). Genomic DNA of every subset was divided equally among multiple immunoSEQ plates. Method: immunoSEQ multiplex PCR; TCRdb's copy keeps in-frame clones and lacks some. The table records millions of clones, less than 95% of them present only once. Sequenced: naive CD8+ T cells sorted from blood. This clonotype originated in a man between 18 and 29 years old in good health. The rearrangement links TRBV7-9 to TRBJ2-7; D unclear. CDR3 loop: CASSPAPNEQYF. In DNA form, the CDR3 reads TGTGCCAGCAGCCCGGCCCCCAACGAGCAGTACTTC.